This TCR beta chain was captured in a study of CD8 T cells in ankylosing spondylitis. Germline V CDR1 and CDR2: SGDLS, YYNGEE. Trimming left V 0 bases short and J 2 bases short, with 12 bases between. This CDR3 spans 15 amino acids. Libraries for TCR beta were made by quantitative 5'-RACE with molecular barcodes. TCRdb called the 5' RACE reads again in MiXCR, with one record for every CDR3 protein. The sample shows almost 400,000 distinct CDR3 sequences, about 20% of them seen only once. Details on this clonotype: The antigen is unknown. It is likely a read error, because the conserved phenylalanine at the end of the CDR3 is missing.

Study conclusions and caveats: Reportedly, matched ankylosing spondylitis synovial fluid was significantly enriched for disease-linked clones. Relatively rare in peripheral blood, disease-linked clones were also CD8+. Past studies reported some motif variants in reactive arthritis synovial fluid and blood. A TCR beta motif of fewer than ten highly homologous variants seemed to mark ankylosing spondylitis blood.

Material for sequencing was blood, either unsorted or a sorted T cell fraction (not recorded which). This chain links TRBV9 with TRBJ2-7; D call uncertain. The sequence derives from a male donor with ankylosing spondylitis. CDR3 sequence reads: CASSVGRGTTYEQYL. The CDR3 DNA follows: TGTGCCAGCAGCGTAGGGCGCGGAACGACCTACGAGCAGTACTTA.